The rows below give T cell receptor beta chains drawn from one sample of a study of blood T cell repertoires in COVID-19. Using immunoSEQ multiplex PCR, the repertoire was profiled, and TCRdb retains in-frame clones only, with some absent. Of 110,000 to 150,000 clones listed, approximately 79% were seen once; the top ten hold approximately 3.6%. Sequencing was done on a sample of peripheral blood. These receptors all come from a man aged 60 to 75 with acute or convalescent COVID-19. The CDR3 runs from the conserved cysteine through the conserved F or W. Each record gives: J gene, clone size, V gene, D gene, CDR3 DNA, CDR3 protein. A D gene is named only where the DNA matches it firmly. Size is stated for part of the rows, as once, few or many counts, or as a class when the clone is expanded.

TRBJ1-1 | - | TRBV7-3 | - | TGTGCCAGCAGCTTAACAGGGGGCACTGAAGCTTTCTTT | CASSLTGGTEAFF
TRBJ2-3 | - | TRBV7-2 | - | TGTGCCAGCAGCATTACGGGAGCCGGCGCAGATACGCAGTATTTT | CASSITGAGADTQYF
TRBJ1-2 | - | TRBV5-1 | TRBD1 | TGCGCCAGCAGCTTGGAGGGACAGGGGGAAGGCTACACCTTC | CASSLEGQGEGYTF
TRBJ2-3 | - | TRBV2 | TRBD1 | TGTGCCAGCAAATACCGACAGGGACCCACAGATACGCAGTATTTT | CASKYRQGPTDTQYF
TRBJ2-7 | - | TRBV25-1 | - | TGTGCCAGCAGTGAATCAACAGTAGTACCCTACGAGCAGTACTTC | CASSESTVVPYEQYF
TRBJ1-5 | - | TRBV19 | TRBD1 | TGTGCCAGTACCGGGACAGGGGGCCAGAGGAGCAATCAGCCCCAGCATTTT | CASTGTGGQRSNQPQHF
TRBJ2-2 | - | TRBV5-4 | TRBD2 | TGTGCCAGCAGCTTGGTGGGTAGCGGGGGCCGCCGGGAGCTGTTTTTT | CASSLVGSGGRRELFF
TRBJ1-6 | - | TRBV18 | TRBD1 | TGTGCCAGCTCACCCATGGCATTAGGGACAGGAGATAATTCACCCCTCCACTTT | CASSPMALGTGDNSPLHF
TRBJ1-1 | - | TRBV29-1 | - | TGCAGCGTTGGATTTTGGGTAGCGAATGAAGCTTTCTTT | CSVGFWVANEAFF
TRBJ2-4 | - | TRBV11-2 | - | TGTGCCAGCAGCCCGCAGGGTCCCAAAAACATTCAGTACTTC | CASSPQGPKNIQYF
TRBJ1-4 | - | TRBV4-1 | TRBD1 | TGCGCCAGCAGCCAGTGGGGACAGGGGGCTGGGACTAATGAAAAACTGTTTTTT | CASSQWGQGAGTNEKLFF
TRBJ2-5 | - | TRBV7-9 | TRBD2 | TGTGCCAGCCGAAGACTAGCACAAGAGACCCAGTACTTC | CASRRLAQETQYF
TRBJ2-7 | - | TRBV30 | TRBD2 | TGTGCCGGCCTCCGGGACTATTCCTACGAGCAGTACTTC | CAGLRDYSYEQYF
TRBJ2-5 | - | TRBV28 | - | TGTGCCAGCAGTCCTTTAGACAGGCAAGAGACCCAGTACTTC | CASSPLDRQETQYF
TRBJ2-2 | few | TRBV5-1 | - | TGCGCCACCCAGGCAGGGGCCAACACCGGGGAGCTGTTTTTT | CATQAGANTGELFF
TRBJ2-3 | - | TRBV7-2 | - | TGTGCCAGCAGCAGAGGGAAGAGCAGTGACACAGATACGCAGTATTTT | CASSRGKSSDTDTQYF
TRBJ1-2 | few | TRBV3-1/TRBV3-2 | TRBD1 | TGTGCCAGCACCGAGACAGGGGAAAGAGGCTACACCTTC | CASTETGERGYTF
TRBJ1-4 | - | TRBV13 | - | TGTGCCAGCAGCTTAAGGACACCCGGGGGGAATGAAAAACTGTTTTTT | CASSLRTPGGNEKLFF
TRBJ2-5 | few | TRBV5-8 | TRBD1 | TGTGCCAGCGGTCTGGGGTATTTAGGGGGCCGGGAGACCCAGTACTTC | CASGLGYLGGRETQYF
TRBJ2-7 | - | TRBV6-1 | - | TGTGCCAGCAGTGAATGGTCCACAATTGGTTACGAGCAGTACTTC | CASSEWSTIGYEQYF
TRBJ2-1 | - | TRBV6-2/TRBV6-3 | TRBD2 | TGTGCCAGCAGTTTCCCTAGCGGGAGAAAAAATGAGCAGTTCTTC | CASSFPSGRKNEQFF
TRBJ1-3 | - | TRBV5-5 | - | TGTGCCAGCAGCTTGCAGTTCTCTGGAAACACCATATATTTT | CASSLQFSGNTIYF
TRBJ2-7 | - | TRBV7-9 | - | TGTGCCAGCAGCCCCTTTTCTAGCGACCCCTACGAGCAGTACTTC | CASSPFSSDPYEQYF
TRBJ2-3 | - | TRBV2 | TRBD2 | TGTGCCAGCAGCTTTACTAGCGGGAGTTGGACTAGCACAGATACGCAGTATTTT | CASSFTSGSWTSTDTQYF
TRBJ2-5 | - | TRBV11-3 | TRBD1 | TGTGCCAGCAGCCCCGGGACAGGGGGAGAAGAGACCCAGTACTTC | CASSPGTGGEETQYF
TRBJ2-2 | - | TRBV6-6 | TRBD2 | TGTGCCAGCAAGCGGGACGCGAACACCGGGGAGCTGTTTTTT | CASKRDANTGELFF
TRBJ1-2 | - | TRBV7-2 | TRBD1 | TGTGCCAGCAGCTGGACAGGCAACTATGGCTACACCTTC | CASSWTGNYGYTF
TRBJ1-2 | - | TRBV28 | - | TGTGCCAGCAGTTATCCACAGGGAAAAAGGGGTGGCTACACCTTC | CASSYPQGKRGGYTF
TRBJ2-1 | - | TRBV4-1 | TRBD1 | TGCGCCAGCAGCACCCAAACAGGGGGCAATGAGCAGTTCTTC | CASSTQTGGNEQFF
TRBJ2-5 | - | TRBV3-1/TRBV3-2 | - | TGTGCCAGCAGCCGCTTAAACGGACTGCTCCAAGAGACCCAGTACTTC | CASSRLNGLLQETQYF
TRBJ1-1 | - | TRBV28 | - | TGTGCCAGCAGTTTCGGTCGGGGGACGAACACTGAAGCTTTCTTT | CASSFGRGTNTEAFF
TRBJ1-5 | - | TRBV28 | - | TGTGCCAGCAGTTTAAACATTCAGCCCCAGCATTTT | CASSLNIQPQHF
TRBJ1-2 | - | TRBV4-3 | TRBD1 | TGCGCCAGCAGCCACCCAACAGGGGGCTATGGCTACACCTTC | CASSHPTGGYGYTF
TRBJ1-5 | - | TRBV7-5 | - | TGTGTCAGAAGCCAGAAAACGACACTCGACAATCAGCCCCAGCATTTT | CVRSQKTTLDNQPQHF
TRBJ2-2 | few | TRBV2 | - | TGTGCCAGCAGTGAAGCGCGAGGCGGGGAGCTGTTTTTT | CASSEARGGELFF
TRBJ2-1 | - | TRBV15 | - | TGTGCCACCAGCAGAGGTAGGGGGTACAATGAGCAGTTCTTC | CATSRGRGYNEQFF
TRBJ1-2 | - | TRBV2 | TRBD1 | TGTGCCAGCAGTGTACAGGGGGCCTATGGCTACACCTTC | CASSVQGAYGYTF
TRBJ2-1 | - | TRBV5-4 | - | TGTGCCAGCAGCTTGGCACAGGGAGGGATCTACAATGAGCAGTTCTTC | CASSLAQGGIYNEQFF
TRBJ2-5 | - | TRBV29-1 | TRBD2 | TGCAGCGTGGATGGACTAGCGGGGTCGCAAGAGACCCAGTACTTC | CSVDGLAGSQETQYF
TRBJ1-1 | - | TRBV6-5 | TRBD1 | TGTGCCAGCACTACAGGGGTTAATTGGAACACTGAAGCTTTCTTT | CASTTGVNWNTEAFF
TRBJ1-1 | - | TRBV5-1 | - | TGCGCCAGCAGATTCGGACAGAACACTGAAGCTTTCTTT | CASRFGQNTEAFF
TRBJ2-5 | - | TRBV3-1/TRBV3-2 | - | TGTGCCAGCAGTCGGAACAGAGGGAGCGAAGAGACCCAGTACTTC | CASSRNRGSEETQYF
TRBJ2-7 | - | TRBV7-2 | TRBD2 | TGTGCCAGCAGCATCGGGACTAGCGGGAGCCTCTCCTACGAGCAGTACTTC | CASSIGTSGSLSYEQYF
TRBJ2-5 | - | TRBV5-6 | TRBD1 | TGTGCCAGCAGCCGACAGGGGGGAGAGACCCAGTACTTC | CASSRQGGETQYF
TRBJ1-2 | - | TRBV30 | - | TGTGCCTGGAGTTCAAGGGGGGGATACGATCATGGCTACACCTTC | CAWSSRGGYDHGYTF
TRBJ1-2 | - | TRBV9 | TRBD1 | TGTGCCAGCAGCCCCCGACAGGGGGATAATTCTGGCTACACCTTC | CASSPRQGDNSGYTF
TRBJ2-1 | - | TRBV2 | TRBD2 | TGTGCCAGCAGTGAACTAGCGGGTTCCTACAATGAGCAGTTCTTC | CASSELAGSYNEQFF
TRBJ1-1 | - | TRBV5-1 | TRBD1 | TGCGCCAGCAGCGCCCAGACAGGGGTTGGGACTGAAGCTTTCTTT | CASSAQTGVGTEAFF
TRBJ1-5 | once | TRBV7-3 | TRBD1 | TGTGCCAGCAGCTCGACAGGGGCAGATCAGCCCCAGCATTTT | CASSSTGADQPQHF
TRBJ1-2 | once | TRBV28 | TRBD1 | TGTGCCAGCAGCCCCGGGACAGGGGGCAGCTACACCTTC | CASSPGTGGSYTF
TRBJ2-3 | - | TRBV7-7 | - | TGTGCTAGCAGCCCGAGTGGTGTTGCAGATACGCAGTATTTT | CASSPSGVADTQYF
TRBJ2-7 | - | TRBV19 | - | TGTGCCAGTAGTATAGAGGCGGGGACCCACTACGAGCAGTACTTC | CASSIEAGTHYEQYF
TRBJ1-2 | few | TRBV18 | - | TGTGCCAGCTCACCAAAGGCCCCAAGGAGCTATGGCTACACCTTC | CASSPKAPRSYGYTF
TRBJ2-1 | - | TRBV3-1/TRBV3-2 | TRBD2 | TGTGCCAGCAGCCAAGATAGCGGGAGGGCCACTGAGCAGTTCTTC | CASSQDSGRATEQFF
TRBJ2-3 | - | TRBV7-2 | - | TGTGCCAGCAGCTTCGCTAGCTCGGGCACAGATACGCAGTATTTT | CASSFASSGTDTQYF
TRBJ1-5 | - | TRBV5-1 | - | TGCGCCAGCAGCCGGGACACCAATCAGCCCCAGCATTTT | CASSRDTNQPQHF
TRBJ2-7 | - | TRBV5-1 | TRBD1 | TGCGCCAGCAGCCTACGGGCGGACAGGGGCGAGCAGTACTTC | CASSLRADRGEQYF
TRBJ2-2 | - | TRBV19 | TRBD1 | TGTGCCAGTCAGGGGGCCTCTGGGGTAAACACCGGGGAGCTGTTTTTT | CASQGASGVNTGELFF
TRBJ2-3 | - | TRBV18 | TRBD1 | TGTGCCAGCTCACCCACAGGGGGACCCACAGATACGCAGTATTTT | CASSPTGGPTDTQYF
TRBJ1-4 | - | TRBV7-8 | - | TGTGCCAGCAGCCGAGGCGGCGGTGGGAATGAAAAACTGTTTTTT | CASSRGGGGNEKLFF